Presented here are 23 T cell receptor beta chains from one specimen sequenced in a study of T cells in Graves' hyperthyroidism and ophthalmopathy. Amplification targeted TCR beta CDR3 regions from RNA transcripts. HTBI primers drove first-round RT-PCR of the TCR CDR3. Using its own MiXCR run on the multiplex PCR reads, TCRdb lists one record per CDR3 protein. The sample contains about 620,000 distinct CDR3 sequences, 16% of which appear only once. The sequenced material came from blood. These receptors were collected from a woman between 25 and 40 years old with Graves' hyperthyroidism.

This clonotype was seen only a few times. The rearrangement joins TRBV19 to TRBJ2-7, with 7 bases that match TRBD2. The germline gives CDR1 LNHDA, CDR2 SQIVND (reference sequence). CDR3 size: 17 residues. The J segment lost 0 bases and the V segment lost 1 base, leaving 9 bases of the junction unmatched. The CDR3 region has the DNA TGTGCCAGTAGTATAGGCGGGAGCAACCGATTCTCCTACGAGCAGTACTTC. Protein: CASSIGGSNRFSYEQYF.

In regard to this clonotype: One end of the junction fails to match germline, which may point to a read error. CDR3 DNA: TGTGCCAGCAGCGGACGCGAGAGGGCGGGCTCCTACAATGAGCAGTCCTTC. Amino acids: CASSGRERAGSYNEQSF. V is TRBV9 and J is TRBJ2-1, with TRBD2 as a possible D gene (5 bases). CDR3 length: 17 amino acids. Germline CDR1 reads SGDLS; CDR2 reads YYNGEE.

This clonotype appeared many times. This chain joins TRBV7-2 and TRBJ2-7, with TRBD2 as a possible D gene (6 bases). The length of the CDR3 is 15 residues. Trimming removed 2 bases at V and 1 base at J, with 12 bases between. From germline, CDR1 is SGHTA and CDR2 FQGNSA. The CDR3 spells CASSLYGSGSYEQYF. The CDR3 region has the DNA TGTGCCAGCAGCTTATACGGGAGTGGATCCTACGAGCAGTACTTC.

This clonotype was seen more than once but under ten times. V and J are TRBV20-1 and TRBJ2-7; 13 bases agree with TRBD2. Unmatched junction bases numbered 6, after V lost 7 bases and J lost 6 bases. CDR1 is DFQATT, CDR2 SNEGSKA, per germline (reference sequence). This CDR3 is 13 amino acids long. In DNA form, the CDR3 reads TGCAGTGGGGGACTAGCGGGAATGAGCGAGCAGTACTTC. As protein: CSGGLAGMSEQYF.

This clonotype was picked up many times. The chain employs TRBV11-2 and TRBJ2-7; 8 nucleotides match TRBD2. The V segment lost 1 base and the J segment 3 bases; nucleotides outside the gene matches: 5. Looked up from germline, CDR1 is SGHAT and CDR2 is FQNNGV. The CDR3 length is 15 residues. The CDR3 protein is CASSLATSGFYEQYF. CDR3 nucleotides: TGTGCCAGCAGCTTAGCAACTAGCGGATTCTACGAGCAGTACTTC. Full variable domain (missing parts from reference TRBV11-2 and TRBJ2-7): EAGVAQSPRYKIIEKRQSVAFWCNPISGHATLYWYQQILGQGPKLLIQFQNNGVVDDSQLPKDRFSAERLKGVDSTLKIQPAKLEDSAVYLCASSLATSGFYEQYFGPGTRLTVT.

The rearrangement uses TRBV12-3 or TRBV12-4 and TRBJ1-5; D ambiguous. Trimming removed 3 bases at V and 5 bases at J, with 14 bases between. CDR3 size: 15 residues. As DNA, the CDR3 is TGTGCCAGCAGTTTTTCCGCGGACGCACATCAGCCCCAGCATTTT. Translating it yields CASSFSADAHQPQHF.

This clonotype was seen repeatedly, ten times or more. The chain recombines TRBV30 with TRBJ2-1; TRBD1 matches at 8 bases. V dropped 5 bases and J dropped 5; count of bases not matched to a gene: 8. CDR1 GTSNPN and CDR2 SVGIG come from the germline V gene (reference sequence). This CDR3 is built from 14 residues. The DNA of the CDR3 is TGTGCCTGGGATACCGGGACAGGTGACAATGAGCAGTTCTTC. Translated, it gives CAWDTGTGDNEQFF.

This clonotype was detected many times. The chain carries TRBV28 and TRBJ2-3; D gene unclear. The CDR3 runs 16 residues. V lost 2 bases and J 1 base, leaving 13 bases between the germline ends. Germline assignment: CDR1 MDHEN and CDR2 SYDVKM. The DNA for the CDR3 is TGTGCCAGCAGTTTAGGTCTAACCCCCCGCACAGATACGCAGTATTTT. It specifies CASSLGLTPRTDTQYF.

This clonotype has at least ten counts. The V gene is TRBV7-2, the J gene TRBJ1-1; no clear D gene. Germline lookup yields CDR1 SGHTA and CDR2 FQGNSA. The length of the CDR3 is 12 residues. V lost 5 bases and J lost 8, with 12 bases in between. This CDR3 is CASSPDQGEAFF. Written as DNA, the CDR3 is TGTGCCAGCAGCCCCGATCAAGGCGAAGCTTTCTTT.

This clonotype was picked up many times. The rearrangement uses TRBV28 and TRBJ2-5; D is perhaps TRBD1 (6 bases). The CDR3 runs to 15 residues. Trimming removed 5 bases at V and 0 bases at J, with 13 bases between. Germline lookup yields CDR1 MDHEN and CDR2 SYDVKM. The CDR3 is CASSTNYRDQETQYF. The CDR3 nucleotides read TGTGCCAGCAGTACAAATTACAGGGACCAAGAGACCCAGTACTTC.

This clonotype was recorded many times. The chain employs TRBV30 and TRBJ2-1; 8 bases match TRBD2. Germline V lookup: CDR1 GTSNPN, CDR2 SVGIG (reference sequence). Trimming cost V 2 bases and J 7 bases; bases outside gene matches: 13. The CDR3 contains 16 residues. CDR3 DNA: TGTGCCTGGAGTACCGTGGCGGGAGGCCTGAGGAATGAGCAGTTCTTC. Translating it yields CAWSTVAGGLRNEQFF. The complete variable domain, with remaining parts taken from reference TRBV30 and TRBJ2-1, reads SQTIHQWPATLVQPVGSPLSLECTVEGTSNPNLYWYRQAAGRGLQLLFYSVGIGQISSEVPQNLSASRPQDRQFILSSKKLLLSDSGFYLCAWSTVAGGLRNEQFFGPGTRLTVL.

This clonotype has a handful of counts. V usage is TRBV11-3 and J usage is TRBJ2-1, with TRBD2 identical over 10 bases. Germline-derived CDR1 and CDR2 are SGHNT and YENEEA. V lost 1 base, J lost 6 bases, and 12 bases stayed unmatched. This CDR3 has 18 amino acids. CDR3 sequence reads: CASSLVPRRLAGANEQFF. The CDR3 DNA reads as TGTGCCAGCAGCTTAGTCCCACGGCGGCTAGCGGGAGCCAATGAGCAGTTCTTC.

This clonotype was observed a few times. V is TRBV6-5 and J is TRBJ1-4; the D gene is possibly TRBD1 (5 bases). Trimming left V 2 bases short and J 7 bases short, with 11 bases between. CDR3 length equals 14 residues. CDR1 and CDR2 from the germline V gene are MNHEY and SVGAGI. Written as DNA, the CDR3 is TGTGCCAGCAGTTACCTGAGGGGTAGTGAAAAACTGTTTTTT. It yields the protein CASSYLRGSEKLFF.

The table lists this clonotype with a few counts. J is TRBJ2-1 and V is TRBV7-2; 9 bases agree with TRBD2. The junction had 5 bases not matched to a gene; V was cut back by 5 bases and J by 6 bases. Germline V lookup: CDR1 SGHTA, CDR2 FQGNSA. The CDR3 consists of 14 residues. CDR3: CASSAGLAVNEQFF. The CDR3 nucleotides read TGTGCCAGCAGCGCGGGACTAGCCGTCAATGAGCAGTTCTTC.

The chain is built from TRBV5-1 and TRBJ2-4, with D possibly matching TRBD1 (6 bases). The ends were cut back, 8 bases at V and 5 bases at J, with 17 bases in the middle. The CDR3 is made up of 14 amino acids. Per germline, CDR1 SGHRS and CDR2 YFSETQ. The CDR3: CASSLQAGENIQYF. As DNA, the CDR3 is TGCGCCAGTTCTCTTCAGGCAGGGGAAAACATTCAGTACTTC.

This clonotype has only one observation. The V and J genes are TRBV7-3 and TRBJ2-2; D remains ambiguous. Trimming removed 5 bases from V and 7 bases from J, with 8 bases in between. From germline, CDR1 is SGHTA and CDR2 FQGTGA. This CDR3 region has 12 residues. The CDR3 DNA is TGTGCCAGCAGCAACCTCGGCGGGGAGCTGTTTTTT. Its translation is CASSNLGGELFF.

This clonotype was recorded a few times. J is TRBJ2-7 and V is TRBV20-1; 12 bases align to TRBD1. With 3 bases clipped from V and 9 bases from J, the junction kept 9 bases outside the gene matches. Germline CDR1 DFQATT, CDR2 SNEGSKA (reference sequence). This CDR3 region has 14 residues. The CDR3 nucleotides read TGCAGTGCTAGGGGCGGGACAGGGGGCCCAGGGCAGTACTTC. This encodes CSARGGTGGPGQYF.

This clonotype was counted many times. This chain uses TRBV28 with TRBJ2-7, with 10 bases fitting TRBD2. The junction had 3 bases not matched to a gene; V was cut back by 1 base and J by 3 bases. Germline V gives CDR1 MDHEN, CDR2 SYDVKM. This CDR3 region has 15 residues. CDR3 amino acids: CASSLSWTSGYEQYF. The DNA for the CDR3 is TGTGCCAGCAGTTTATCTTGGACTAGCGGCTACGAGCAGTACTTC. The whole variable domain, remainder taken from reference TRBV28 and TRBJ2-7, is DVKVTQSSRYLVKRTGEKVFLECVQDMDHENMFWYRQDPGLGLRLIYFSYDVKMKEKGDIPEGYSVSREKKERFSLILESASTNQTSMYLCASSLSWTSGYEQYFGPGTRLTVT.

This clonotype was recorded at least ten times. The rearrangement joins TRBV12-3 or TRBV12-4 to TRBJ1-2; D gene ambiguous. This CDR3 has 14 residues. V was shortened by 3 bases and J by 4 bases, with 12 bases between the two germline ends. Here the CDR3 DNA reads TGTGCCAGCAGTTTGTCGTTGGGGAGCTATGGCTACACCTTC. It yields the protein CASSLSLGSYGYTF.

This clonotype was detected only once. Possible read error: a much larger clone is one base away. The rearrangement uses TRBV7-2 and TRBJ2-1; 8 bases are shared with TRBD2. This CDR3 has 15 residues. The germline V gene encodes CDR1 SGHTA and CDR2 FQGNSA. CDR3 protein: CANSLKTGGWDEQFF. The CDR3 DNA is TGTGCCAACAGCCTTAAAACGGGAGGGTGGGATGAGCAGTTCTTC.

This clonotype was seen at least ten times. This chain connects TRBV7-2 to TRBJ2-5; a possible D gene is TRBD1 (5 bases). The CDR3 is 16 amino acids. The germline V and J ends were trimmed by 6 bases and 3 bases, with 20 bases remaining between them. CDR1 and CDR2 (germline): SGHTA, FQGNSA. The CDR3 is CASSRRTNQLKETQYF. The CDR3 nucleotides are TGTGCCAGCAGTCGAAGGACAAACCAACTCAAAGAGACCCAGTACTTC.

The gene calls are TRBV6-1 and TRBJ2-1; no clear D. Germline V gives CDR1 MNHNS, CDR2 SASEGT. The CDR3 consists of 15 residues. The V gene lost 2 bases and the J gene lost 6 bases, with 14 bases spanning the gap. The CDR3: CASSERGFGRNEQFF. The CDR3 DNA sequence: TGTGCCAGCAGTGAAAGAGGTTTCGGACGCAATGAGCAGTTCTTC.

The chain links TRBV28 to TRBJ1-4; no clear D. Germline CDR1 and CDR2: MDHEN and SYDVKM. The CDR3 runs to 12 residues. V was cut by 10 bases and J by 10 bases, with 16 bases left in between. CDR3 nucleotide sequence: TGTGCCACACTCGATCAAACCTCAAAACTGTTTTTT. This sequence encodes CATLDQTSKLFF.